This record looks at one TCR beta chain sequence and its context. What it recognizes is unknown. TCRdb passed the 5' RACE reads through MiXCR, listing each CDR3 protein once. The table shows hundreds of thousands of distinct CDR3 sequences, with around 5.7% occurring only once. V lost 3 bases and J 2 bases, leaving 10 bases between the germline ends. The CDR3 has 15 amino acids. Germline V CDR1 and CDR2: KGHSH, LQKENI. This entry belongs to a study of identical twins. Whole-study results and caveats: Twin-shared out-of-frame alpha sequences showed excess low generation probability. Cord blood beta clonotypes present at high abundance carried fewer insertions; no such pattern appeared in memory repertoires. Excess sharing between twins was weaker in beta out-of-frame sequences.

This TCR was sampled from a man younger than 35 in good health. The sequenced material came from naive T cells sorted from blood. The genes are TRBV18 and TRBJ2-2; D remains ambiguous. CDR3 region: CASSPRHDNTGELFF. CDR3 bases: TGTGCCAGCTCACCGAGACACGATAACACCGGGGAGCTGTTTTTT.